A single sample gave rise to the 32 T cell receptor beta chains below, sequenced in a study of T cells in Graves' hyperthyroidism and ophthalmopathy. Amplified regions were TCR beta CDR3 sequences from RNA transcripts. Initially, a first-round RT-PCR of the TCR CDR3 employed the HTBI primer set. TCRdb passed the multiplex PCR reads through MiXCR, listing each CDR3 protein once. The data contain 600,000 to 900,000 distinct CDR3 sequences, less than 20% of them seen just once; the ten biggest clones take up over 7.5%. Input material: blood. The receptors were sampled from a man aged 18 to 30 with Graves' hyperthyroidism.

About this clonotype: A much bigger clone sits one base away, suggesting this may be a read error. V is TRBV20-1 and J is TRBJ2-7; D remains ambiguous. The CDR3 runs 13 residues. In germline, CDR1 is DFQATT, CDR2 SNEGSKA (reference sequence). CDR3 sequence (DNA): TGCGGTGCTAGGAGCGCTAATTCCTACGAGCAGTACTTC. Amino acids: CGARSANSYEQYF.

This chain links TRBV2 with TRBJ2-4; D is ambiguous. The CDR3 spans 14 residues. The ends were cut back, 7 bases at V and 0 bases at J, with 10 bases in the middle. CDR1 and CDR2 (germline): SNHLY, FYNNEI. CDR3 sequence: CASMGTLAKNIQYF. CDR3 sequence (DNA): TGTGCCAGCATGGGCACCTTAGCCAAAAACATTCAGTACTTC.

This clonotype came up a few times. The chain recombines TRBV4-2 with TRBJ2-3; 7 nucleotides align to TRBD2. J was trimmed by 3 bases and V by 0 bases; bases with no gene match: 3. CDR3 length equals 15 residues. CDR1 LGHNA and CDR2 YNFKEQ come from the germline V gene. The CDR3 DNA follows: TGTGCCAGCAGCCAAGATCTAGCGGCTACAGATACGCAGTATTTT. Translating gives CASSQDLAATDTQYF.

The chain carries TRBV19 and TRBJ1-1; D is unresolved. Germline CDR1 and CDR2: LNHDA and SQIVND (reference sequence). The CDR3 is 13 residues long. V was cut by 4 bases and J by 2 bases, with 8 bases left in between. The CDR3 coding sequence is TGTGCCAGTAGTACCTATGGAAACACTGAAGCTTTCTTT. Amino acids: CASSTYGNTEAFF.

This clonotype was recorded at least ten times. This chain uses TRBV29-1 with TRBJ2-1; perhaps TRBD2 as D (5 bases). V gave up 1 base and J gave up 0 bases, with 10 bases separating them. CDR3 size: 15 residues. Germline CDR1 is SQVTM and CDR2 is ANQGSEA. Here the CDR3 reads CSVEGLGSSYNEQFF. The CDR3 coding sequence is TGCAGCGTTGAAGGTTTGGGGAGCTCCTACAATGAGCAGTTCTTC.

This chain joins TRBV11-3 and TRBJ1-6, with D perhaps TRBD1 (5 bases). Trimming shortened V by 0 bases and J by 0 bases, and 9 bases separated the two germline ends. The V gene's germline CDR1 is SGHNT and CDR2 YENEEA. This CDR3 contains 17 residues. CDR3 protein: CASSLETASSYNSPLHF. CDR3 in DNA: TGTGCCAGCAGCTTAGAGACAGCGAGCTCCTATAATTCACCCCTCCACTTT.

This clonotype was seen a handful of times. The rearrangement uses TRBV19 and TRBJ1-5; perhaps TRBD1 as D (5 bases). The ends were cut back, 0 bases at V and 1 base at J, with 16 bases in the middle. There are 18 residues in the CDR3. The V gene's germline CDR1 is LNHDA and CDR2 SQIVND (reference sequence). The CDR3 bases are TGTGCCAGTAGTATAGATCAGCGCGCAGGGCAAAGCAATCAGCCCCAGCATTTT. Protein sequence: CASSIDQRAGQSNQPQHF.

This rearrangement joins TRBV29-1 to TRBJ2-5; 8 nucleotides match TRBD2. The germline CDR1 and CDR2 sequences are SQVTM and ANQGSEA. This CDR3 region has 14 residues. Trimming cost V 7 bases and J 3 bases; bases outside gene matches: 10. CDR3 nucleotide sequence: TGCAGCGCCGCGGGAGGATCTTTAAAAGAGACCCAGTACTTC. Translated: CSAAGGSLKETQYF.

This clonotype occurred many times. The gene calls are TRBV28 and TRBJ1-1, with TRBD1 as a possible D gene (5 bases). The germline CDR1 and CDR2 sequences are MDHEN and SYDVKM. The CDR3 has 15 residues. Trimming left V 3 bases short and J 1 base short, with 12 bases between. CDR3 loop: CASSLLPTANTEAFF. The CDR3 DNA reads as TGTGCCAGCAGTTTGCTCCCGACAGCGAACACTGAAGCTTTCTTT.

The chain couples TRBV30 to TRBJ1-3; TRBD1 aligns across 7 bases. CDR3 length: 13 residues. Germline values: CDR1 GTSNPN, CDR2 SVGIG (reference sequence). V lost 5 bases to trimming and J lost 4 bases; unmatched junction nucleotides: 5. CDR3 loop: CAWDRDGGNTIYF. DNA for the CDR3: TGTGCCTGGGACAGGGACGGGGGAAACACCATATATTTT.

This clonotype was seen many times. The chain uses TRBV7-9 and TRBJ2-7, with 11 bases aligning to TRBD2. The V segment lost 0 bases and the J segment 7 bases; nucleotides outside the gene matches: 8. Per the germline V gene, CDR1 is SEHNR and CDR2 is FQNEAQ (reference sequence). The CDR3 consists of 16 residues. DNA for the CDR3: TGTGCCAGCAGCTTAGCGCTCCTAGCGGGAGGAGGTGAGCAGTACTTC. This codes for CASSLALLAGGGEQYF.

This clonotype was picked up a small number of times. The rearrangement joins TRBV6-2 or TRBV6-3 to TRBJ2-2, with D unresolved. The CDR3 is 14 amino acids. Per the germline V gene, CDR1 is MNHEY and CDR2 is SVGEGT. The V end was cut by 6 bases, the J end by 4 bases, with 12 bases between. The CDR3 DNA follows: TGTGCCAGCAGCCACGGGCTCCTCACCGGGGAGCTGTTTTTT. The encoded protein is CASSHGLLTGELFF.

V is TRBV6-2 or TRBV6-3 and J is TRBJ2-2; D is perhaps TRBD1 (5 bases). The CDR3 has 15 residues. Germline V gene sequence: CDR1 MNHEY, CDR2 SVGEGT. V lost 6 bases and J lost 6, with 17 bases in between. The CDR3 DNA follows: TGTGCCAGCAGGGGCCCCAGGGATGGGGCCGGGGAGCTGTTTTTT. Translating gives CASRGPRDGAGELFF.

This clonotype was counted only a few times. This chain joins TRBV11-2 and TRBJ2-7; D not certain. The CDR3 has 12 amino acids. With 4 bases removed from V and 5 bases from J, the gap between germline ends came to 9 bases. CDR1 and CDR2 (germline): SGHAT, FQNNGV. In DNA form, the CDR3 reads TGTGCCAGCAGCTCCGGGCACCACGAGCAGTACTTC. Amino acid sequence: CASSSGHHEQYF.

This clonotype was counted at least ten times. The rearrangement uses TRBV28 and TRBJ2-3; possibly TRBD1 or TRBD2 for D (5 bases each). The germline gives CDR1 MDHEN, CDR2 SYDVKM. CDR3 length: 14 residues. Trimming removed 7 bases at V and 1 base at J, with 12 bases between. The CDR3: CASIERGRTDTQYF. As DNA, the CDR3 is TGTGCCAGCATTGAGAGGGGACGCACAGATACGCAGTATTTT.

The J gene is TRBJ2-2, the V gene TRBV4-1; the match to TRBD2 covers 9 bases. This CDR3 contains 18 residues. From germline, CDR1 is MGHRA and CDR2 YSYEKL. The ends lost 1 base at V and 1 base at J; junction bases unmatched: 7. CDR3 loop: CASSQVGGAGGNTGELFF. As DNA, the CDR3 is TGCGCCAGCAGCCAAGTGGGGGGAGCGGGAGGGAACACCGGGGAGCTGTTTTTT.

This sequence joins TRBV18 and TRBJ2-1; 9 bases are shared with TRBD1. The CDR3 is 14 amino acids. The V gene's germline CDR1 is KGHSH and CDR2 LQKENI. J lost 8 bases, V lost 3 bases, and 5 bases had no gene match. The CDR3 region is CASSPGQGGDEQFF. The CDR3 coding sequence is TGTGCCAGCTCACCGGGACAGGGTGGCGATGAGCAGTTCTTC.

This chain uses TRBV24-1 with TRBJ1-5; D ambiguous. CDR3 length: 16 amino acids. Germline V gene lookup returns CDR1 KGHDR and CDR2 SFDVKD. V lost 4 bases and J 1 base, leaving 13 bases between the germline ends. The CDR3 loop is CATSDPAGGSNQPQHF. The CDR3 nucleotides are TGTGCCACCAGTGACCCTGCAGGAGGGAGCAATCAGCCCCAGCATTTT.

The chain links TRBV12-3 or TRBV12-4 to TRBJ2-1, with TRBD2 identical over 13 bases. V lost 5 bases and J lost 0; bases outside the gene matches: 1. The CDR3 has 16 amino acids. The chain's CDR3 is CASSGLAGDSYNEQFF. Written as DNA, the CDR3 is TGTGCCAGCAGTGGACTAGCGGGAGACTCCTACAATGAGCAGTTCTTC.

This clonotype was counted a few times. This sequence joins TRBV5-1 and TRBJ2-7; TRBD1 might be the D (6 bases). Trimming shortened V by 2 bases and J by 5 bases, and 14 bases separated the two germline ends. In germline, CDR1 is SGHRS, CDR2 YFSETQ. The CDR3 length is 14 residues. CDR3: CASSLTDRRNEQYF. CDR3 in DNA: TGCGCCAGCAGCTTAACGGACAGAAGGAACGAGCAGTACTTC.

The chain links TRBV6-1 to TRBJ2-2, with a weak D call TRBD2 (6 bases). V shed 9 bases and J shed 6 bases, with 14 bases lying between them. Germline CDR1 is MNHNS and CDR2 is SASEGT. The CDR3 covers 13 residues. CDR3 bases: TGTGCCAGGGGGGGAGATGGTCCCGGGGAGCTGTTTTTT. As protein: CARGGDGPGELFF.

The chain combines TRBV20-1 with TRBJ2-1, with D possibly TRBD2 on 6 matching bases. This CDR3 contains 11 residues. V dropped 3 bases and J dropped 10 bases, with 10 bases sitting between them. Germline V gene sequence: CDR1 DFQATT, CDR2 SNEGSKA (reference sequence). CDR3 nucleotides: TGCAGTGCTAGGATAGCGGCAGAGCAGTTCTTC. Residues: CSARIAAEQFF.

This clonotype was seen many times. The J gene is TRBJ2-5, the V gene TRBV24-1, with D unclear. CDR3 length: 15 amino acids. Germline lookup yields CDR1 KGHDR and CDR2 SFDVKD. The germline V and J ends were trimmed by 4 bases and 3 bases, with 14 bases remaining between them. The CDR3 spells CATSDPRAEEETQYF. As DNA, the CDR3 is TGTGCCACCAGTGACCCCCGGGCCGAGGAAGAGACCCAGTACTTC.

This clonotype occurred many times. The chain employs TRBV6-2 or TRBV6-3 and TRBJ2-7; D is undetermined. Trimming pared 4 bases from V and 2 bases from J, leaving 6 bases between. Per the germline V gene, CDR1 is MNHEY and CDR2 is SVGEGT. CDR3 length: 12 residues. The CDR3 reads CASSFETYEQYF. In DNA form, the CDR3 reads TGTGCCAGCAGTTTTGAGACCTACGAGCAGTACTTC.

This clonotype was counted a few times. The chain links TRBV4-3 to TRBJ1-5; no firm D call. Germline values: CDR1 LGHNA, CDR2 YSLEER. The CDR3 covers 13 residues. Trimming cost V 0 bases and J 11 bases, with 11 bases left between them. The chain's CDR3 is CASSQDTRGSQHF. CDR3 bases: TGCGCCAGCAGCCAAGATACTCGCGGGTCCCAGCATTTT.

The rearrangement uses TRBV10-3 and TRBJ2-2; 7 nucleotides align to TRBD1. V shed 10 bases, J shed 2 bases, and the junction held 7 bases outside the gene matches. The CDR3 has 14 amino acids. CDR1 ENHRY and CDR2 SYGVKD come from the germline V gene. The CDR3 spells CATWGQPNTGELFF. As DNA, the CDR3 is TGTGCCACCTGGGGACAGCCCAACACCGGGGAGCTGTTTTTT.

CDR3 DNA: TGCAGTGCTAGAGATCTAGGGGATTACGAGCAGTACTTC. This gives the protein CSARDLGDYEQYF. The chain has TRBV20-1 and TRBJ2-7; TRBD1 might be the D (5 bases). The V gene's germline CDR1 is DFQATT and CDR2 SNEGSKA (reference sequence). V dropped 0 bases and J dropped 4 bases, with 10 bases sitting between them. This CDR3 contains 13 residues.

This clonotype appeared many times. J is TRBJ2-5 and V is TRBV29-1; the match to TRBD2 covers 9 bases. Trimming at V came to 5 bases and at J to 9 bases, leaving 10 bases not matched to a gene. CDR3 size: 13 residues. Germline V lookup: CDR1 SQVTM, CDR2 ANQGSEA. The CDR3 nucleotides are TGCAGCGTTAGGGAGCGGGAGGATCTGGCCCAGTACTTC. Translating gives CSVREREDLAQYF.

Written as DNA, the CDR3 is TGCAGTGCTAGTATGGGGCGAGAGACCCAGTACTTC. It specifies CSASMGRETQYF. This chain uses TRBV20-1 with TRBJ2-5; weak D call: TRBD1 (5 bases). Per germline, CDR1 DFQATT and CDR2 SNEGSKA (reference sequence). The V gene lost 3 bases and the J gene lost 4 bases, with 9 bases spanning the gap. There are 12 residues in the CDR3.

There are many counts of this clonotype. V usage is TRBV28 and J usage is TRBJ2-5; D uncertain. This CDR3 has 14 amino acids. V lost 5 bases and J 5 bases, leaving 15 bases between the germline ends. The germline gives CDR1 MDHEN, CDR2 SYDVKM. Here the CDR3 DNA reads TGTGCCAGCAGTCCTCCGGCTAGTCGGGAGACCCAGTACTTC. Protein sequence: CASSPPASRETQYF.

In its sample, this clonotype was seen many times. This chain connects TRBV5-1 to TRBJ1-5; D might be TRBD1 (5 bases). CDR3 length: 14 residues. Trimming removed 4 bases from V and 7 bases from J, with 15 bases in between. Germline values: CDR1 SGHRS, CDR2 YFSETQ. The CDR3 region has the DNA TGCGCCAGCAGCGAGCAGGGATGGGGGCAGCCCCAGCATTTT. Residues: CASSEQGWGQPQHF.

This clonotype was counted between two and nine times. V usage is TRBV20-1 and J usage is TRBJ2-7; D is possibly TRBD1 or TRBD2 (5 bases each). CDR1 is DFQATT, CDR2 SNEGSKA, per germline (reference sequence). This CDR3 comprises 15 residues. Trimming took 0 bases from V and 1 from J, leaving 13 bases between them. DNA for the CDR3: TGCAGTGCTAGAGATGGGGGAGACAGTTCCTACGAGCAGTACTTC. This translates into CSARDGGDSSYEQYF.